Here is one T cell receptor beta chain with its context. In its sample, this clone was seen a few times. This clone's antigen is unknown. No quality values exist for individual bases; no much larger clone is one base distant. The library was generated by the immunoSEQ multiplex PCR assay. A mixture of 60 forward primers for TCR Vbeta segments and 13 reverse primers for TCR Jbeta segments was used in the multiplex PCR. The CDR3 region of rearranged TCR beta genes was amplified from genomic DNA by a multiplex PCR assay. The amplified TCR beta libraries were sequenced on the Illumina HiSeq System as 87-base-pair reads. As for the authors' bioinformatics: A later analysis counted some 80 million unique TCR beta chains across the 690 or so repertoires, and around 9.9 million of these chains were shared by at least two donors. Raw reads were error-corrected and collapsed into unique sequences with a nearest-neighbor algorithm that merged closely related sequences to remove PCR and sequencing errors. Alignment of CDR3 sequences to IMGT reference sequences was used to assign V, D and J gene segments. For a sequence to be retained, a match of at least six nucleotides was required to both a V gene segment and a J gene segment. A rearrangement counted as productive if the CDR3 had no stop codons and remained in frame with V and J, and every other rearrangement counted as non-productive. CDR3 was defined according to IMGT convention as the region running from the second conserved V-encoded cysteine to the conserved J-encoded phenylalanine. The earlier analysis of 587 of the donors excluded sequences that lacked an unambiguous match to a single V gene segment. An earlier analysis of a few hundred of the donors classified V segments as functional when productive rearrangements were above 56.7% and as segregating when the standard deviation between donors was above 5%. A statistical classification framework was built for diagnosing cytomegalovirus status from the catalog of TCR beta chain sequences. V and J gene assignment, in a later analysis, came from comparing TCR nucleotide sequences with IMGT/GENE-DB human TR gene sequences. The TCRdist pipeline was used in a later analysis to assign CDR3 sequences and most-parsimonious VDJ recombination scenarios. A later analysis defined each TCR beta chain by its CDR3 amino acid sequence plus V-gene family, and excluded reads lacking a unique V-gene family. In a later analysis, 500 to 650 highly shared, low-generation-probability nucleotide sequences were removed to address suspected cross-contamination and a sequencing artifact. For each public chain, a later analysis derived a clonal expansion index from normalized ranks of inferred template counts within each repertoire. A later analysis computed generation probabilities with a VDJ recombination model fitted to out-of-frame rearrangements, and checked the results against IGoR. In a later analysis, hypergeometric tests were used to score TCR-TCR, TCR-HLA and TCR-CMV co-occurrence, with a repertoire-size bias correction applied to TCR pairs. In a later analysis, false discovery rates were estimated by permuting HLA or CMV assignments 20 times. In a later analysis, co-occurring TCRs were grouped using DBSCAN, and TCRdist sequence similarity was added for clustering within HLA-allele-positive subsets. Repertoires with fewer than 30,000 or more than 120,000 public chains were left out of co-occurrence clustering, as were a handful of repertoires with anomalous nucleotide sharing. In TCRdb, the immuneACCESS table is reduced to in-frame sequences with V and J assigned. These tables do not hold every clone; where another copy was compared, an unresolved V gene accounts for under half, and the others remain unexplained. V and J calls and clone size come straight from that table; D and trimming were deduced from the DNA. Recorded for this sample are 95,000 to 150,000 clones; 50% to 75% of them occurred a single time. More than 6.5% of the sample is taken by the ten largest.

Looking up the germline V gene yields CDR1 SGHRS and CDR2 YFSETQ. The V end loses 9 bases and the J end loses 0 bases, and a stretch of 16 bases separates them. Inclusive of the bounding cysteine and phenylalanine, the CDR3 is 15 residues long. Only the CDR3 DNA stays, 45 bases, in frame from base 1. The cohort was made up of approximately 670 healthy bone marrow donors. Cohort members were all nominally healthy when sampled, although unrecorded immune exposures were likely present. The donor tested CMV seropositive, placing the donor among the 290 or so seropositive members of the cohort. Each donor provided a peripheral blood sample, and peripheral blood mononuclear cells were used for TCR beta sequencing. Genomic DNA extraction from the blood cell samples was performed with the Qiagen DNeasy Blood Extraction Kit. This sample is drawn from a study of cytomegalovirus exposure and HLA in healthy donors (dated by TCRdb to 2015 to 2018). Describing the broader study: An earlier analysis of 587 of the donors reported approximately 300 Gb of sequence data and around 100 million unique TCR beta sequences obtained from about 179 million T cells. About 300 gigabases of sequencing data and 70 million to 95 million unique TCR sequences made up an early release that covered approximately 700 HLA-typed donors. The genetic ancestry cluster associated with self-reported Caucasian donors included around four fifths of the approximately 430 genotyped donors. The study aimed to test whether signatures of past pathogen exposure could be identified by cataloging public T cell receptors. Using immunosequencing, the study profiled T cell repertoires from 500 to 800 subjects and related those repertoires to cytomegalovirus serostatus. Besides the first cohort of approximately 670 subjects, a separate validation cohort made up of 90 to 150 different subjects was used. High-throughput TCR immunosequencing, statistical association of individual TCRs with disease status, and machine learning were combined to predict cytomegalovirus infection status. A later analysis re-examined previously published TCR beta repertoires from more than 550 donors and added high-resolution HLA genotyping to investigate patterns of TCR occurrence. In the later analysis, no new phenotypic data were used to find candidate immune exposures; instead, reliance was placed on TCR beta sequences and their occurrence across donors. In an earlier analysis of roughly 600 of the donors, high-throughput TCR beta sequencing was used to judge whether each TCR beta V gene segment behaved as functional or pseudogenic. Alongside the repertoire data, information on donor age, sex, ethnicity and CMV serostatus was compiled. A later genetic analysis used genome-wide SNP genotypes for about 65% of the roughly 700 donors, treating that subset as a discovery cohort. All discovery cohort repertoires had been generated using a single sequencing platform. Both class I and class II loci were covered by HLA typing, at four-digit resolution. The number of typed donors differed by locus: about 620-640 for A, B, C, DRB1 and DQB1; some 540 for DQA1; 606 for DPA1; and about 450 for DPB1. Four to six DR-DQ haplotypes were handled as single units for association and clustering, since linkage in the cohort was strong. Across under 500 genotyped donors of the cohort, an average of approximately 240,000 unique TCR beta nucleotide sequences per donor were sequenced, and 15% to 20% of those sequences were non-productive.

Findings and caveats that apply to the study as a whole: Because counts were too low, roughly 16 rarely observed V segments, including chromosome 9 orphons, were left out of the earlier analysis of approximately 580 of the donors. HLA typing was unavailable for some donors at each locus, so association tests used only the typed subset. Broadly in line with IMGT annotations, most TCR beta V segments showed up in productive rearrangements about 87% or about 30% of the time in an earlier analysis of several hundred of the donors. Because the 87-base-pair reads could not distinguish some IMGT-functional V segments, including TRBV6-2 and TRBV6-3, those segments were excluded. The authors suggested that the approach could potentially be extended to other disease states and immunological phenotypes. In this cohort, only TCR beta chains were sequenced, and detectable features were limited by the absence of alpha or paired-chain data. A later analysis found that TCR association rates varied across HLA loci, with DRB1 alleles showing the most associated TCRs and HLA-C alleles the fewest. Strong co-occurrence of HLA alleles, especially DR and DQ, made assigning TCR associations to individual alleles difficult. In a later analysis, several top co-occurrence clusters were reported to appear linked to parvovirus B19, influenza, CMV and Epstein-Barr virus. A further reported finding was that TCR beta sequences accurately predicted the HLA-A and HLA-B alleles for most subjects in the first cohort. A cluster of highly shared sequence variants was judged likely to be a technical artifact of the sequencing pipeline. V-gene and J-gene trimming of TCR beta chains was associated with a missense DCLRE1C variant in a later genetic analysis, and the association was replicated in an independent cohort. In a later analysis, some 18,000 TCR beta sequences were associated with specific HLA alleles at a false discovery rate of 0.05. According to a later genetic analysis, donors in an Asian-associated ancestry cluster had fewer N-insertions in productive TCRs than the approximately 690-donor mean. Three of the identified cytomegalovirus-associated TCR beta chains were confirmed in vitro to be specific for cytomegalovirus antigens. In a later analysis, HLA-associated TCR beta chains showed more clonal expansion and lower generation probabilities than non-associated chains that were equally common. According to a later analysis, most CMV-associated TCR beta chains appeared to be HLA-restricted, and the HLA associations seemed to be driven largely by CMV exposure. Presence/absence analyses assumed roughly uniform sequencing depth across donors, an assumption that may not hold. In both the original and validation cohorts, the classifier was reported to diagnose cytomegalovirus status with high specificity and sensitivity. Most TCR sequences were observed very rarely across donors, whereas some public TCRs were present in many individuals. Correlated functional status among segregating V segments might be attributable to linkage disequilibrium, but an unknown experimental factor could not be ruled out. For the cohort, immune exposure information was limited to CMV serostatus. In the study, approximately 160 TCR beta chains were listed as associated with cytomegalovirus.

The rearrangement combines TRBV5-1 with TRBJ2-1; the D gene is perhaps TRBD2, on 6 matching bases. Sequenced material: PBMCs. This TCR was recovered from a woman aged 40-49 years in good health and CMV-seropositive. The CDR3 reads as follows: CATSPGTDSYNEQFF. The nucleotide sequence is TGCGCCACCAGTCCCGGGACTGACTCCTACAATGAGCAGTTCTTC.